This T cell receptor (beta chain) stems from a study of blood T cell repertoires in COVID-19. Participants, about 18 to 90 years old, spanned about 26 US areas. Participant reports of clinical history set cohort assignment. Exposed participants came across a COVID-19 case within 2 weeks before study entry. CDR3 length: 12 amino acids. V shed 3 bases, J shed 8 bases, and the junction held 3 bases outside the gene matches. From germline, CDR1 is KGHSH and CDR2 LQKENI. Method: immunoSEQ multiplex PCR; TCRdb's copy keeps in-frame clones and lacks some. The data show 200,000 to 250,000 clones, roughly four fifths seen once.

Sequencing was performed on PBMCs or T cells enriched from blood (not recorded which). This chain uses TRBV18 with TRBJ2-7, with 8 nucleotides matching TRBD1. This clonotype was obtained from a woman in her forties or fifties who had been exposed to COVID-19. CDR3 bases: TGTGCCAGCTCACCGGACAGGGCAAAGCAGTACTTC. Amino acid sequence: CASSPDRAKQYF.